This section outlines one TCR beta chain sequence together with its context. Its target is not known. The record originates from a study of cytomegalovirus exposure and HLA in healthy donors. The CDR3 is made up of 14 amino acids. The germline CDR1 and CDR2 sequences are SGHAT and FQNNGV. The V end lost 3 bases, the J end lost 4 bases, and 10 bases lay between the germline ends. PCR amplification relied on 60 Vbeta primers (plus 13 Jbeta primers). Assay used: immunoSEQ multiplex PCR; TCRdb lists only in-frame clones, some missing. Among 180,000 or so clones, 75% to 80% were seen once, and the ten largest hold about 14%. General observations from the study: When a later analysis compared HLA-associated TCR beta chains with equally common others, the HLA-associated chains turned out to be more clonally expanded and to have lower generation probabilities. In a later analysis, TCR beta V- and J-gene trimming was associated with a missense DCLRE1C variant.

Sequenced sample: PBMCs. The chain recombines TRBV11-2 with TRBJ2-1; the D gene is possibly TRBD1 (6 bases). This sequence was found in a man aged 45-65 years in good health and CMV-seropositive. The CDR3 nucleotides read TGTGCCAGCAGCTTTTTACAGGGATACAATGAGCAGTTCTTC. Its translation is CASSFLQGYNEQFF.